A selection of T cell receptor beta chains follows, all from one sample in a study of CD8 T cells in Susac syndrome. Using its own MiXCR run on the immunoSEQ multiplex PCR reads, TCRdb lists one record per CDR3 protein. The sample has about 300,000 distinct CDR3 sequences; roughly 85% are singletons. Material: CD8+ T cells from PBMCs. These TCRs come from a human donor with multiple sclerosis. Each CDR3 is given with its conserved first and last residue. D genes are given only for firm matches. Some rows mark clone size as missing; the rest say once, few, many or name a class of expanded clone.

J | D | V | size | CDR3 | DNA
TRBJ2-1 | NA | TRBV19 | NA | CASGDGPYNERFF | TGTGCCAGTGGGGACGGGCCATACAATGAGCGGTTCTTC
TRBJ2-1 | NA | TRBV7-8 | NA | CASSSSWVIAPAYNEQFF | TGTGCCAGCAGCTCCTCCTGGGTTATAGCCCCTGCCTACAATGAGCAGTTCTTC
TRBJ2-7 | TRBD2 | TRBV20-1 | NA | CSARDGGLDYEQYF | TGCAGTGCTAGAGATGGGGGACTAGACTACGAGCAGTACTTC
TRBJ2-5 | NA | TRBV15 | NA | CATSKDGEETQYF | TGTGCCACCAGCAAAGACGGAGAAGAGACCCAGTACTTC
TRBJ2-1 | TRBD1 | TRBV6-2/TRBV6-3 | NA | CASSLYGTGPYNEQFF | TGTGCCAGCAGCCTCTATGGGACAGGGCCCTACAATGAGCAGTTCTTC
TRBJ2-1 | TRBD2 | TRBV7-9 | NA | CASSLAHSGLAGGEQFF | TGTGCCAGCAGCTTAGCTCACTCGGGACTAGCGGGAGGGGAGCAGTTCTTC
TRBJ2-1 | TRBD2 | TRBV5-4 | NA | CASSLGGGGVTYNEQFF | TGTGCCAGCAGCCTGGGAGGCGGGGGGGTTACCTACAATGAGCAGTTCTTC
TRBJ1-1 | NA | TRBV2 | NA | CASLVEGDTEAFF | TGTGCCAGCTTGGTGGAGGGGGACACTGAAGCTTTCTTT
TRBJ2-7 | NA | TRBV7-9 | NA | CASSIRDTGLYEQYF | TGTGCCAGCAGCATTCGGGACACCGGCCTCTACGAGCAGTACTTC
TRBJ2-3 | TRBD1 | TRBV6-1 | NA | CASSELAGGSDTQYF | TGTGCCAGCAGTGAATTGGCAGGGGGCTCAGATACGCAGTATTTT
TRBJ2-2 | NA | TRBV5-6 | NA | CASRETETGTGELFF | TGTGCCAGCCGCGAGACAGAGACGGGGACCGGGGAGCTGTTTTTT
TRBJ1-5 | NA | TRBV27 | few | CASSPWTRNQPQHF | TGTGCCAGCAGTCCCTGGACACGGAATCAGCCCCAGCATTTT
TRBJ2-1 | NA | TRBV6-2/TRBV6-3 | NA | CASSYSPPQGIYNEQFF | TGTGCCAGCAGTTACTCACCTCCGCAGGGGATCTACAATGAGCAGTTCTTC
TRBJ2-7 | NA | TRBV27 | many | CASSLGGEQYF | TGTGCCAGCAGCCTCGGAGGGGAGCAGTACTTC
TRBJ2-1 | NA | TRBV19 | NA | CASTPTVRWDEQFF | TGTGCCAGTACCCCGACAGTCAGGTGGGATGAGCAGTTCTTC
TRBJ1-5 | NA | TRBV12-3/TRBV12-4 | NA | CASSWGRYNQPQHF | TGTGCCAGCAGTTGGGGACGGTACAATCAGCCCCAGCATTTT
TRBJ2-1 | TRBD2 | TRBV27 | once | CASTYGTTGGNGQFF | TGTGCCAGCACCTACGGGACTACCGGTGGAAATGGGCAGTTCTTC
TRBJ1-4 | NA | TRBV19 | NA | CASSSRQSFNEKLFF | TGTGCCAGTAGTTCCCGACAGTCCTTTAATGAAAAACTGTTTTTT
TRBJ1-5 | NA | TRBV3-1 | NA | CASSQGSSVNGNQPQHF | TGTGCCAGCAGCCAAGGGAGTAGCGTTAACGGGAATCAGCCCCAGCATTTT
TRBJ1-1 | NA | TRBV7-9 | NA | CASSPEPYTEAFF | TGTGCCAGCAGCCCCGAACCTTACACTGAAGCTTTCTTT
TRBJ2-1 | TRBD1 | TRBV20-1 | NA | CSARATGDNEQFF | TGCAGTGCTAGGGCGACAGGGGACAATGAGCAGTTCTTC
TRBJ2-4 | NA | TRBV23-1 | once | CASSQSETGLAKNIQYF | TGCGCCAGCAGTCAATCTGAAACCGGGCTAGCCAAAAACATTCAGTACTTC
TRBJ2-7 | NA | TRBV6-2/TRBV6-3 | NA | CASSYLVGTQYAYEQYF | TGTGCCAGCAGTTACTTGGTCGGGACTCAATACGCCTACGAGCAGTACTTC
TRBJ2-7 | TRBD2 | TRBV20-1 | NA | CSARDLSGSYEQYF | TGCAGTGCTAGAGATTTAAGCGGGAGCTACGAGCAGTACTTC